This T cell receptor (beta chain) was profiled in a study of blood T cell repertoires in COVID-19. About the study: The United States, Italy and Spain were the sources of the acute and convalescent COVID-19 samples. From T cells, B-cell-depleted T cells, or PBMCs came the material, which was cDNA or gDNA.

V was shortened by 0 bases and J by 6 bases, with 14 bases between the two germline ends. This CDR3 region has 14 residues. CDR1 is GTSNPN and CDR2 is SVGIG in the germline V gene (reference sequence). Under the authors' procedure: Nucleated cell counts were estimated from reference gene primer amplification. TCRdb's table, derived via immunoSEQ multiplex PCR, lists solely in-frame clones and lacks some. V and J calls and clone size follow that table, whereas D and trimming were derived from the DNA. The sample consists of around 300,000 clones, around 88% of them appearing once. This receptor was identified in a man aged 25-40 years with active or convalescent COVID-19. The chain links TRBV30 to TRBJ1-1; D gene unclear. What was sequenced was peripheral blood. CDR3 nucleotides: TGTGCCTGGAGTGTACGGGTGATCGGGGCTGAAGCTTTCTTT. Residues: CAWSVRVIGAEAFF.